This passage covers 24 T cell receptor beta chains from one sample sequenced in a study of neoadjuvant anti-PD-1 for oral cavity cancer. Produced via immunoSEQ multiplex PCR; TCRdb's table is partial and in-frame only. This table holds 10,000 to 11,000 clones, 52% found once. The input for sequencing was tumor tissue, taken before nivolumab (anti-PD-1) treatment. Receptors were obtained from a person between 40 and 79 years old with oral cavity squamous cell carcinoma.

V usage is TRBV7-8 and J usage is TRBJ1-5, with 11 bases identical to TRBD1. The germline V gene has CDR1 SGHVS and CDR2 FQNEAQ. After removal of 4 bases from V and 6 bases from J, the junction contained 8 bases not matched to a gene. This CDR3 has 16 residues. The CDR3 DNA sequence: TGTGCCAGCAGCTACCCGGACAGGGGGCTAGGTCAGCCCCAGCATTTT. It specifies CASSYPDRGLGQPQHF.

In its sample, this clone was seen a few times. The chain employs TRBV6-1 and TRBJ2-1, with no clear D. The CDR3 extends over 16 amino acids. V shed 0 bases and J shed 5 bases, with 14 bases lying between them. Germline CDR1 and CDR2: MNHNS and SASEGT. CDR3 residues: CASSEAVGVRDNEQFF. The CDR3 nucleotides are TGTGCCAGCAGTGAAGCGGTTGGTGTCCGCGACAATGAGCAGTTCTTC.

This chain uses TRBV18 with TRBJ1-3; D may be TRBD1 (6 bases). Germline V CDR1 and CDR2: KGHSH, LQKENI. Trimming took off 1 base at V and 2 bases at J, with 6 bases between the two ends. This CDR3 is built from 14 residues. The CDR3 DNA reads TGTGCCAGCTCACCACAGGGGGCTGGAAACACCATATATTTT. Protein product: CASSPQGAGNTIYF.

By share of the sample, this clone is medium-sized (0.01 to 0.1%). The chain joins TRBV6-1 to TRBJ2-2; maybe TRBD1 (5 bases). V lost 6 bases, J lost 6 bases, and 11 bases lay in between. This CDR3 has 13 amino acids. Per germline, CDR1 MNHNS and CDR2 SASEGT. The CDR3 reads CASRAGYAGELFF. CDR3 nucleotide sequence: TGTGCCAGCAGGGCAGGGTACGCCGGGGAGCTGTTTTTT.

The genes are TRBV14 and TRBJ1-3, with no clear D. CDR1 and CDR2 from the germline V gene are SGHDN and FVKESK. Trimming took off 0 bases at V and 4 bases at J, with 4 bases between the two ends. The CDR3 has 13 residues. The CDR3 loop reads CASSQDRGNTIYF. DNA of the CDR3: TGTGCCAGCAGCCAAGACAGGGGAAACACCATATATTTT.

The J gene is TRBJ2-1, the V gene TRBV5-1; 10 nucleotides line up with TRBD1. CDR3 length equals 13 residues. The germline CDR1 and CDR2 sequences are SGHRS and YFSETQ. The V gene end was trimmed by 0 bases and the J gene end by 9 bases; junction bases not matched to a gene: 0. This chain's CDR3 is CASSLGTGGEQFF. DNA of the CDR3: TGCGCCAGCAGCTTGGGGACAGGGGGTGAGCAGTTCTTC.

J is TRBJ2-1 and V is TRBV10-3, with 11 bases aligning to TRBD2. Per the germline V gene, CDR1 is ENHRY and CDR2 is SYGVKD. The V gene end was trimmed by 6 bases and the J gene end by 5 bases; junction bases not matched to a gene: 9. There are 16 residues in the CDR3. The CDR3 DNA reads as TGTGCCATCAGGCCCTTACTAGCGGGGGTCCACAATGAGCAGTTCTTC. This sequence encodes CAIRPLLAGVHNEQFF.

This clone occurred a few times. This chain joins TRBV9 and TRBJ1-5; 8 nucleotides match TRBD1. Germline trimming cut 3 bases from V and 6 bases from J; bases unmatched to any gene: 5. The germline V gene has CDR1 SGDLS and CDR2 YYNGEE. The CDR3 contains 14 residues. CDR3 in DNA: TGTGCCAGCAGCGGCGGACAGGGAGGTCAGCCCCAGCATTTT. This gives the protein CASSGGQGGQPQHF.

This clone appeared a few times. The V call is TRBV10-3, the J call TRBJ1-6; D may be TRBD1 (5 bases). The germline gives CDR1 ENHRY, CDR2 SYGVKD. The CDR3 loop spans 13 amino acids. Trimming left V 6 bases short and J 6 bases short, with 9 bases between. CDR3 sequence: CAIRQELNSPLHF. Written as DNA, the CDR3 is TGTGCCATCAGACAGGAACTTAATTCACCCCTCCACTTT.

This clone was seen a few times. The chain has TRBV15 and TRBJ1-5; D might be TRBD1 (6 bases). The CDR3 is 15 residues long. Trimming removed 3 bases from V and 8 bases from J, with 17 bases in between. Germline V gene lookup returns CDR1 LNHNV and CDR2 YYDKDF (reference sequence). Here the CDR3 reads CATSRGGGGREPQHF. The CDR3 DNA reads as TGTGCCACCAGCAGGGGGGGCGGGGGGCGCGAGCCCCAGCATTTT.

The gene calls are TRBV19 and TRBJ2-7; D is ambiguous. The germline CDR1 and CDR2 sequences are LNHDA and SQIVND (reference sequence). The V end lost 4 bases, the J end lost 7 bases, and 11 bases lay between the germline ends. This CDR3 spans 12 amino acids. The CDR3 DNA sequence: TGTGCCAGTAGTACTTCAATGGGAGAGCAGTACTTC. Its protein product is CASSTSMGEQYF.

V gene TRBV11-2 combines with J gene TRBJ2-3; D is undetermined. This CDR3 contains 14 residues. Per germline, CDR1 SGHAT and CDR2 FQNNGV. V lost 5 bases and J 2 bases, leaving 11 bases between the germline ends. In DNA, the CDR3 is TGTGCCAGCAGCCCGCCGGTGCACACAGATACGCAGTATTTT. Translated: CASSPPVHTDTQYF.

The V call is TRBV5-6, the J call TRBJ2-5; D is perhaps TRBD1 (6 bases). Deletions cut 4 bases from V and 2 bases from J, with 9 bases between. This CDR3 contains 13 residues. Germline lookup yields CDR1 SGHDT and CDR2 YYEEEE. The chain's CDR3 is CASSKDSQETQYF. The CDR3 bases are TGTGCCAGCAGCAAGGACAGTCAAGAGACCCAGTACTTC.

CDR3 coding DNA: TGTGCCAGCAGCTTGGCCGCAGCTCAGCCCCAGCATTTT. This sequence encodes CASSLAAAQPQHF. The rearrangement uses TRBV5-8 and TRBJ1-5, with unresolved D. Germline CDR1 and CDR2: SGHTS and YDEGEE. The CDR3 spans 13 residues. Trimming took 0 bases from V and 6 from J, leaving 7 bases between them.

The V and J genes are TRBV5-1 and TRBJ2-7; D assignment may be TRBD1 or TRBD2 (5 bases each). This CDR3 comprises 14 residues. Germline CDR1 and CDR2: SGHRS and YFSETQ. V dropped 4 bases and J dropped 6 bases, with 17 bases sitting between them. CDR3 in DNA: TGCGCCAGCAGCGGACCGGGGCCGAGGAGCGAGCAGTACTTC. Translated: CASSGPGPRSEQYF.

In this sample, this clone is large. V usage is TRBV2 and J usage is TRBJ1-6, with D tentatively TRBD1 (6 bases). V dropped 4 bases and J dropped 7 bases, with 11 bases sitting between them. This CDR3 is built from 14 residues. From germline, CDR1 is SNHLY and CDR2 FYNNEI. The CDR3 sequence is CASSVEGVNSPLHF. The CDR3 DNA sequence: TGTGCCAGCAGTGTTGAGGGGGTCAATTCACCCCTCCACTTT.

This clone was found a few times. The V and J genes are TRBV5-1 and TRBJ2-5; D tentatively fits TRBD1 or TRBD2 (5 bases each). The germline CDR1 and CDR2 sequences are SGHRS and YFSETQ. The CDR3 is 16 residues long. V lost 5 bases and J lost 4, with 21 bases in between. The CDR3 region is CASRKDAGTAGETQYF. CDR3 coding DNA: TGCGCCAGCAGGAAAGACGCCGGGACGGCGGGAGAGACCCAGTACTTC.

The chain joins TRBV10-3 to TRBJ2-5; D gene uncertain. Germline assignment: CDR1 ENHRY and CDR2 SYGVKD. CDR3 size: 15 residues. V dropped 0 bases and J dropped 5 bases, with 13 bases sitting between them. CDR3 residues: CAISESPPPRETQYF. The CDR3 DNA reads TGTGCCATCAGTGAGTCCCCACCTCCCCGGGAGACCCAGTACTTC.

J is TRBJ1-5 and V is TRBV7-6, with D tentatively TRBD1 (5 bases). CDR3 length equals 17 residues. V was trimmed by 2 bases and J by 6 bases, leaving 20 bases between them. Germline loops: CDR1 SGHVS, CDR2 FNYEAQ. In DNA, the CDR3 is TGTGCCAGCAGCTTACTTCTCAGGGTTGACGCGGGTCAGCCCCAGCATTTT. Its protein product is CASSLLLRVDAGQPQHF.

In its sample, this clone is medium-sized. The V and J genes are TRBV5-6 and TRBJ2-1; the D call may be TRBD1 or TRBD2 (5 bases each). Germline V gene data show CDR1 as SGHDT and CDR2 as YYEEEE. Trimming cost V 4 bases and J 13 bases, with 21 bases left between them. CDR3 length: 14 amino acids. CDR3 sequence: CASSPTGEGRSQFF. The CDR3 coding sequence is TGTGCCAGCAGCCCAACCGGAGAGGGGCGAAGTCAGTTCTTC. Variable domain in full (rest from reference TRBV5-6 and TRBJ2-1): DAGVTQSPTHLIKTRGQQVTLRCSPKSGHDTVSWYQQALGQGPQFIFQYYEEEERQRGNFPDRFSGHQFPNYSSELNVNALLLGDSALYLCASSPTGEGRSQFFGPGTRLTVL.

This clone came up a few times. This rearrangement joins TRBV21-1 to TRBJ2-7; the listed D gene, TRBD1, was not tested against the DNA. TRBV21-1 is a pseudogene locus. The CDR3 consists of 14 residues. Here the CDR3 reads CASSPRDRSYEQYF. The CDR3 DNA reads TGTGCCAGCAGCCCCCGGGACAGGTCCTACGAGCAGTACTTC.

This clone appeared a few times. Here the CDR3 reads CASSPWTNSNQPQHF. DNA for the CDR3: TGTGCCAGTAGTCCTTGGACAAATAGCAATCAGCCCCAGCATTTT. This chain links TRBV19 with TRBJ1-5, with a possible D match to TRBD1 (5 bases). CDR3 length: 15 residues. V lost 5 bases, J lost 0 bases, and 11 bases lay in between. CDR1 is LNHDA, CDR2 SQIVND, per germline (reference sequence). Supplemented by reference TRBV19 and TRBJ1-5, the full variable domain reads DGGITQSPKYLFRKEGQNVTLSCEQNLNHDAMYWYRQDPGQGLRLIYYSQIVNDFQKGDIAEGYSVSREKKESFPLTVTSAQKNPTAFYLCASSPWTNSNQPQHFGDGTRLSIL.

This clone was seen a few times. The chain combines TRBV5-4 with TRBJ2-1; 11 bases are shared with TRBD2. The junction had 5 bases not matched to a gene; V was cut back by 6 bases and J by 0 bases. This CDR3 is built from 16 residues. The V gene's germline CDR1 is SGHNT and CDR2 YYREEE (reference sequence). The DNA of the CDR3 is TGTGCCAGCAACGTTAGCGGGGGGGACTCCTACAATGAGCAGTTCTTC. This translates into CASNVSGGDSYNEQFF.

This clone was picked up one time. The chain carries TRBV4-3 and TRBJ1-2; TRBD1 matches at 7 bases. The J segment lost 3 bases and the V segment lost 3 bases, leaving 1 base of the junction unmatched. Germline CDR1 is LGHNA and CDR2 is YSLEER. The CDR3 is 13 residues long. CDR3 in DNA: TGCGCCAGCAGCCACGACAGGGACTATGGCTACACCTTC. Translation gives CASSHDRDYGYTF.